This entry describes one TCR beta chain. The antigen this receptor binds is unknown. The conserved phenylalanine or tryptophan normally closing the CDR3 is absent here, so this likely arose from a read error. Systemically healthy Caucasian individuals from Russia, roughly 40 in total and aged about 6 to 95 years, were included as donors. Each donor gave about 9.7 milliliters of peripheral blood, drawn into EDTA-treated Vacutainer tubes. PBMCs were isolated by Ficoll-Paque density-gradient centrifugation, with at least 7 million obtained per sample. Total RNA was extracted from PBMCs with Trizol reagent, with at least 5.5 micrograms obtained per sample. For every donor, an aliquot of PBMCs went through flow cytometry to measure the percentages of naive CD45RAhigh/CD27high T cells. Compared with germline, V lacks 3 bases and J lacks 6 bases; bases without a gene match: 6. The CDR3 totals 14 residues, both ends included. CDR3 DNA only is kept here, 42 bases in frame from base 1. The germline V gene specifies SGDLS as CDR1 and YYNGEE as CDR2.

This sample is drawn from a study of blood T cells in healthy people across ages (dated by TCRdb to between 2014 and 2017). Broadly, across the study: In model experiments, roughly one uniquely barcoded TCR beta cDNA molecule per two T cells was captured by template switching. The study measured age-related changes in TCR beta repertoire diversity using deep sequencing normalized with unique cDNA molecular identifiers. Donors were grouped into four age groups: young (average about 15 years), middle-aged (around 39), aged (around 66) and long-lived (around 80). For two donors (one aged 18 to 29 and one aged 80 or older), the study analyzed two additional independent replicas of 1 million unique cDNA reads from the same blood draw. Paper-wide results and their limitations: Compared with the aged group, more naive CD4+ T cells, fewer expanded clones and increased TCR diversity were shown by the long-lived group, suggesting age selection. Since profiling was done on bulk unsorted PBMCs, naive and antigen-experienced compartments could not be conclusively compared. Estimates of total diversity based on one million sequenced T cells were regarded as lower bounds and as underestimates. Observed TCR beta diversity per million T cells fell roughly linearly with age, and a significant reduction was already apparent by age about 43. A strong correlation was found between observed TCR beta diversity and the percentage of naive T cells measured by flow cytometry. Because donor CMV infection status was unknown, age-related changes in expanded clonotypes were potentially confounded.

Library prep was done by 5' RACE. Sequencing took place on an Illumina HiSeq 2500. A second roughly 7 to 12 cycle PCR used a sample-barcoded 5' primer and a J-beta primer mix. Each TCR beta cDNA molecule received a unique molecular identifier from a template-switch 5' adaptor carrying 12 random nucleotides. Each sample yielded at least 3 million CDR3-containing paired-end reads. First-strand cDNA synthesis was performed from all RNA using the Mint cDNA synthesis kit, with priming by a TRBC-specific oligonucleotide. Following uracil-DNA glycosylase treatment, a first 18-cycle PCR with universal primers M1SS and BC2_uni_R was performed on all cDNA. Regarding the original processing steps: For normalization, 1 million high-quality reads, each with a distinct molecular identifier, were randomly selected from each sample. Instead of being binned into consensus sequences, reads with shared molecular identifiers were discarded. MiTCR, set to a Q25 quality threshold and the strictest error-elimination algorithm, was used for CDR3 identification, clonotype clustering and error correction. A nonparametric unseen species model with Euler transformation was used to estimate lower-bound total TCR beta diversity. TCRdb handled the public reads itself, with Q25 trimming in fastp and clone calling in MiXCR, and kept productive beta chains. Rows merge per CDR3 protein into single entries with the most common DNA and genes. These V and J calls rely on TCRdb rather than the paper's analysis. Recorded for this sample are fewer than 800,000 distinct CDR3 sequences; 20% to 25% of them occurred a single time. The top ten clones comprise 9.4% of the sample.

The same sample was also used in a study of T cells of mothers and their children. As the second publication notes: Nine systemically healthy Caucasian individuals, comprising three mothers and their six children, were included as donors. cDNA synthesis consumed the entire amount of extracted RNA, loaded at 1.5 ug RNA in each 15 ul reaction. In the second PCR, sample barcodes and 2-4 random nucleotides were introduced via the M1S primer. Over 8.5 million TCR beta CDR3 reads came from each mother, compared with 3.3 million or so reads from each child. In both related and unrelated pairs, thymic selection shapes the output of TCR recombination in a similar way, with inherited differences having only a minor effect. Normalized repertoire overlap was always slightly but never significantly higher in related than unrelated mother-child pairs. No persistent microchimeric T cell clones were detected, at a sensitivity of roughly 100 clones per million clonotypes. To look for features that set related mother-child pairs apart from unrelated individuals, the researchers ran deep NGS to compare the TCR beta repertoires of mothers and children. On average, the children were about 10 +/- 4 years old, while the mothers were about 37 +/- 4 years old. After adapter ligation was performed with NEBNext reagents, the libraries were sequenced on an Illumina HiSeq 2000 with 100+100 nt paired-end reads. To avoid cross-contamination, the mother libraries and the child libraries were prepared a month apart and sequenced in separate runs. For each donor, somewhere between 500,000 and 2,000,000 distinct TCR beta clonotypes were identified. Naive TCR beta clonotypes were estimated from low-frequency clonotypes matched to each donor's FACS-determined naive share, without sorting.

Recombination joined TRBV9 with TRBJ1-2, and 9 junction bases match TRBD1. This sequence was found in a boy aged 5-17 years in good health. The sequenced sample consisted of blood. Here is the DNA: TGTGCCAGCAGCGCCTCCGGGACAGGGCATGGCTACACCCTC. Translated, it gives CASSASGTGHGYTL.